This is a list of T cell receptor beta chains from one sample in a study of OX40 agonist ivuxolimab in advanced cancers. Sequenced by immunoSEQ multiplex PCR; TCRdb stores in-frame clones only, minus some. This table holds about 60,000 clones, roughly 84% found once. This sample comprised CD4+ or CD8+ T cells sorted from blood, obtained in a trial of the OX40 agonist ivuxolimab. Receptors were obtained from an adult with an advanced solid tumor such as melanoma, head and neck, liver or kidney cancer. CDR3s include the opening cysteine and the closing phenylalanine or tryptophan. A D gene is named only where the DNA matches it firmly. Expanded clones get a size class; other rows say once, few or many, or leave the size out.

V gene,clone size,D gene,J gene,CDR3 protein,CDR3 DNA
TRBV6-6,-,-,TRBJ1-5,CASSYSTASTQHF,TGTGCCAGCAGTTACTCAACTGCCTCGACCCAGCATTTT
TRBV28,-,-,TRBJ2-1,CASSLSYEQFF,TGTGCCAGCAGTTTATCTTATGAGCAGTTCTTC
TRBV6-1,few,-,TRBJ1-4,CASSEVLEKLFF,TGTGCCAGCAGTGAAGTTCTGGAAAAACTGTTTTTT
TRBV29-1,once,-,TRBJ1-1,CSVERDVKTEAFF,TGCAGCGTTGAGAGGGATGTGAAAACTGAAGCTTTCTTT
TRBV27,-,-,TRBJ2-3,CASSLRKPLVRSTDTQYF,TGTGCCAGCAGTTTACGCAAGCCCCTAGTTCGAAGCACAGATACGCAGTATTTT
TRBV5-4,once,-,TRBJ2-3,CASSFGAAILETDTQYF,TGTGCCAGCAGCTTTGGGGCGGCGATACTAGAGACAGATACGCAGTATTTT
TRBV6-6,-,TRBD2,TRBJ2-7,CASSLAGGYEQYF,TGTGCCAGCAGCCTCGCGGGGGGTTACGAGCAGTACTTC
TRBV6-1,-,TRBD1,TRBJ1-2,CASSSDRGYYGYTF,TGTGCCAGCAGCTCCGACAGGGGGTACTATGGCTACACCTTC
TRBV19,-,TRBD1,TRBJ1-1,CASRGQGQNTEAFF,TGTGCCAGCCGGGGACAGGGCCAAAACACTGAAGCTTTCTTT
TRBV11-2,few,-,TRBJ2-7,CASSPMQYVYEQYF,TGTGCCAGCAGCCCTATGCAGTATGTCTACGAGCAGTACTTC
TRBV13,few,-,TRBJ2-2,CASSLGDFTGELFF,TGTGCCAGCAGCTTAGGGGACTTCACCGGGGAGCTGTTTTTT
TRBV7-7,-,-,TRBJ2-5,CASSQTGHQETQYF,TGTGCCAGCAGCCAAACAGGGCACCAAGAGACCCAGTACTTC
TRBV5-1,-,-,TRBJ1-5,CASSLGGGGGEPQHF,TGCGCCAGCAGCTTGGGTGGAGGCGGAGGTGAGCCCCAGCATTTT
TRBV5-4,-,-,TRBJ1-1,CASSQGPEAFF,TGTGCCAGCAGCCAGGGACCTGAAGCTTTCTTT
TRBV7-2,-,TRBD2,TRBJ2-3,CASSFGLAGFTDTQYF,TGTGCCAGCAGCTTCGGACTAGCGGGTTTCACAGATACGCAGTATTTT
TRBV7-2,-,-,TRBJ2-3,CASSPTISTDTQYF,TGTGCCAGCAGCCCTACGATAAGCACAGATACGCAGTATTTT
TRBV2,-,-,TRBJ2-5,CASSVQGQETQYF,TGTGCCAGCAGCGTTCAGGGACAAGAGACCCAGTACTTC
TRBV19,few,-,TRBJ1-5,CASKSRVGGQPQHF,TGTGCCAGTAAGTCCAGGGTCGGGGGTCAGCCCCAGCATTTT
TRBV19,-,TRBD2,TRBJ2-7,CASSITSGNSYEQYF,TGTGCCAGTAGTATAACTAGCGGGAATTCCTACGAGCAGTACTTC
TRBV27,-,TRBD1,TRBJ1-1,CASSFYGTAETEAFF,TGTGCCAGCAGTTTCTACGGGACAGCCGAAACTGAAGCTTTCTTT
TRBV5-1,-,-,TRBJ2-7,CASSFEGGWEQYF,TGCGCCAGCAGCTTCGAAGGGGGATGGGAGCAGTACTTC
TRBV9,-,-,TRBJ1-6,CASSVDVGSPLHF,TGTGCCAGCAGCGTAGATGTGGGATCACCCCTCCACTTT
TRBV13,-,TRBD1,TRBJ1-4,CASSITGGGEKLFF,TGTGCCAGCAGCATCACAGGGGGCGGTGAAAAACTGTTTTTT
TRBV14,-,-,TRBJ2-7,CASSQVRGRPYEQYF,TGTGCCAGCAGCCAAGTTCGGGGCAGACCCTACGAGCAGTACTTC
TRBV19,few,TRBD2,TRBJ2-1,CASSASPAGGPNEQFF,TGTGCCAGTAGTGCCTCCCCAGCGGGAGGGCCGAATGAGCAGTTCTTC
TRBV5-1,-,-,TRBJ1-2,CASSIRQTADGYTF,TGCGCCAGCAGCATCAGACAGACGGCGGACGGCTACACCTTC
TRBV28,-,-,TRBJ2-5,CASRKGTWGTQYF,TGTGCCAGCCGTAAGGGGACTTGGGGGACCCAGTACTTC
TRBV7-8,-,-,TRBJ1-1,CASSLNGQPMNTEAFF,TGTGCCAGCAGCCTTAACGGACAGCCCATGAACACTGAAGCTTTCTTT
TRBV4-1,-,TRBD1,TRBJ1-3,CASSHRGRGNTIYF,TGCGCCAGCAGCCACAGGGGGCGCGGAAACACCATATATTTT
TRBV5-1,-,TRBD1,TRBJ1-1,CASSLQGRITEAFF,TGCGCCAGCAGCTTACAGGGGCGGATAACTGAAGCTTTCTTT